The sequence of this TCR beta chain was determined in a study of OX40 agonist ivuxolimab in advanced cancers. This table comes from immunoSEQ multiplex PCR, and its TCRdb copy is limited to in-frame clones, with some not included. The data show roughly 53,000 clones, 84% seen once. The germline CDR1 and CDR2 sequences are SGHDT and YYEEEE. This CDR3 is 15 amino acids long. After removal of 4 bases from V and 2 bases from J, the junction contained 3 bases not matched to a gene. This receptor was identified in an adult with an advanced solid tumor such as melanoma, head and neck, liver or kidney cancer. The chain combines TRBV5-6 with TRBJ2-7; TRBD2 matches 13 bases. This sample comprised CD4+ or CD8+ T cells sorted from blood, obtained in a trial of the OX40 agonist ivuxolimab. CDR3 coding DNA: TGTGCCAGCAGCCAACTAGCGGGGGGGACCTACGAGCAGTACTTC. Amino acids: CASSQLAGGTYEQYF.